The 30 T cell receptor beta chains below were found in one sample sequenced in a study of T cell responses to AZD1222 COVID-19 vaccine. The method was immunoSEQ multiplex PCR; TCRdb's version includes in-frame clones alone and lacks a portion of them. Of about 150,000 clones listed, approximately 85% are singletons. The sample was peripheral blood, taken on day 0 of AZD1222 vaccination. The receptors originated from an adult in good health.

The chain employs TRBV4-1 and TRBJ2-5; 14 nucleotides align to TRBD2. CDR1 and CDR2 from the germline V gene are MGHRA and YSYEKL. The CDR3 totals 16 residues. The V gene end was trimmed by 2 bases and the J gene end by 6 bases; junction bases not matched to a gene: 5. CDR3 residues: CASSQRGLAGVKTQYF. As DNA, the CDR3 is TGCGCCAGCAGCCAAAGGGGACTAGCGGGGGTCAAGACCCAGTACTTC.

The gene calls are TRBV4-2 and TRBJ2-2, with TRBD2 as a possible D gene (6 bases). V was trimmed by 0 bases and J by 3 bases, leaving 17 bases between them. The CDR3 loop spans 18 amino acids. Germline CDR1 LGHNA, CDR2 YNFKEQ. The CDR3 here is CASSQDQIPDYDTGELFF. The CDR3, as DNA: TGTGCCAGCAGCCAAGATCAAATCCCGGACTACGACACCGGGGAGCTGTTTTTT.

The chain employs TRBV3-1 (or the pseudogene TRBV3-2) and TRBJ2-1; 7 positions agree with TRBD2. The CDR3 length is 13 residues. The germline gives CDR1 LGHDT, CDR2 YNNKEL (reference sequence). The ends lost 1 base at V and 9 bases at J; junction bases unmatched: 3. The CDR3 sequence: CASSQVAGAEQFF. CDR3 bases: TGTGCCAGCAGCCAAGTCGCGGGAGCTGAGCAGTTCTTC.

The chain is built from TRBV5-4 and TRBJ2-2; perhaps D is TRBD1 or TRBD2 (5 bases each). Germline V lookup: CDR1 SGHNT, CDR2 YYREEE (reference sequence). CDR3 length: 15 amino acids. Trimming pared 3 bases from V and 4 bases from J, leaving 13 bases between. The CDR3 DNA reads as TGTGCCAGCAGCTCAACAAAGGGGAGCACCGGGGAGCTGTTTTTT. This codes for CASSSTKGSTGELFF.

CDR3 sequence (DNA): TGTGCCAGCAGTATCACCCCAGGGGAGATGGCTTTCTTT. Protein sequence: CASSITPGEMAFF. J is TRBJ1-1 and V is TRBV27; tentatively, D is TRBD1 (6 bases). The V gene lost 5 bases and the J gene lost 11 bases, with 18 bases spanning the gap. There are 13 residues in the CDR3. Germline V gene data show CDR1 as MNHEY and CDR2 as SMNVEV (reference sequence).

V usage is TRBV28 and J usage is TRBJ1-2; D unresolved. Germline V gives CDR1 MDHEN, CDR2 SYDVKM. This CDR3 contains 12 residues. V lost 7 bases and J 4 bases, leaving 10 bases between the germline ends. CDR3 residues: CASIGSGYGYTF. CDR3 DNA: TGTGCCAGCATTGGGAGCGGCTATGGCTACACCTTC.

The CDR3 DNA reads TGTGCCAGCAGCCCCAGGGGCGGGAGATGGGGAGATACGCAGTATTTT. It yields the protein CASSPRGGRWGDTQYF. The chain joins TRBV5-8 to TRBJ2-3; D might be TRBD2 (7 bases). Germline V gene lookup returns CDR1 SGHTS and CDR2 YDEGEE. The CDR3 runs 16 residues. V was shortened by 4 bases and J by 5 bases, with 20 bases between the two germline ends.

The J gene is TRBJ1-6, the V gene TRBV19, with D uncertain. There are 14 residues in the CDR3. Germline CDR1 LNHDA, CDR2 SQIVND (reference sequence). V lost 5 bases and J lost 8, with 13 bases in between. CDR3 nucleotides: TGTGCCAGTAGTTTAGTCCTCCGGGATTCACCCCTCCACTTT. Translated: CASSLVLRDSPLHF.

This clone was counted between two and nine times. The rearrangement joins TRBV6-5 to TRBJ2-3; tentative D call: TRBD1 (6 bases). CDR1 MNHEY and CDR2 SVGAGI come from the germline V gene. The CDR3 is 13 amino acids. Trimming cost V 10 bases and J 7 bases, with 18 bases left between them. The DNA for the CDR3 is TGTGCCACTACCGAGACAGGTCTGAATACGCAGTATTTT. Protein: CATTETGLNTQYF.

This chain joins TRBV6-5 and TRBJ1-3; D is undetermined. V was pared by 9 bases and J by 2 bases, with 17 bases between. The CDR3 contains 15 residues. Per germline, CDR1 MNHEY and CDR2 SVGAGI. The CDR3, as DNA: TGTGCCAGTGCATCTTACTCGGGGACTGGAAACACCATATATTTT. As protein: CASASYSGTGNTIYF.

This clone was seen a handful of times. This CDR3 is CASSGGGRIEQYF. CDR3 nucleotide sequence: TGTGCCAGCAGTGGGGGGGGTAGAATCGAGCAGTACTTC. J is TRBJ2-7 and V is TRBV12-3 or TRBV12-4; 7 nucleotides line up with TRBD2. CDR3 size: 13 residues. The trim removed 5 bases at V and 6 bases at J, leaving 7 bases unmatched.

The chain recombines TRBV30 with TRBJ1-4; tentatively, D is TRBD1 (5 bases). V lost 5 bases to trimming and J lost 7 bases, with 20 bases between them. Germline assignment: CDR1 GTSNPN and CDR2 SVGIG (reference sequence). The CDR3 runs 15 residues. This CDR3 is CAWVVKGYESEKLFF. The CDR3 DNA follows: TGTGCCTGGGTAGTCAAGGGGTATGAGAGTGAAAAACTGTTTTTT.

The rearrangement uses TRBV6-1 and TRBJ1-2, with D hard to call. Germline V gives CDR1 MNHNS, CDR2 SASEGT. The CDR3 contains 15 residues. The V gene lost 2 bases and the J gene lost 3 bases, with 13 bases spanning the gap. The CDR3 bases are TGTGCCAGCAGTGAACAGCAGGCCACGTACTATGGCTACACCTTC. It translates to CASSEQQATYYGYTF.

In its sample, this clone was seen a few times. V and J are TRBV27 and TRBJ2-3, with D uncertain. V dropped 5 bases and J dropped 9 bases, with 12 bases sitting between them. CDR3 size: 12 residues. Per the germline V gene, CDR1 is MNHEY and CDR2 is SMNVEV (reference sequence). CDR3 sequence: CASSPRTGTQYF. The CDR3 DNA reads TGTGCCAGCAGTCCCCGGACGGGCACGCAGTATTTT.

The chain combines TRBV29-1 with TRBJ1-2, with D unresolved. Germline V gives CDR1 SQVTM, CDR2 ANQGSEA. The CDR3 is made up of 12 amino acids. Trimming removed 8 bases from V and 1 base from J, with 11 bases in between. DNA of the CDR3: TGCAGCTCCCGGGGTGATAACTATGGCTACACCTTC. Its protein is CSSRGDNYGYTF.

The V and J genes are TRBV6-1 and TRBJ2-7, with D possibly TRBD1 on 6 matching bases. Germline-derived CDR1 and CDR2 are MNHNS and SASEGT. V was pared by 2 bases and J by 7 bases, with 12 bases between. The CDR3 has 13 amino acids. The CDR3 is CASSERTEGEQYF. The CDR3 DNA reads as TGTGCCAGCAGTGAACGGACAGAGGGAGAGCAGTACTTC.

The V gene is TRBV2, the J gene TRBJ1-6; D uncertain. This CDR3 is 11 amino acids long. V was trimmed by 8 bases and J by 12 bases, leaving 11 bases between them. Germline CDR1 is SNHLY and CDR2 is FYNNEI. The CDR3 here is CASESGGPLHF. The CDR3 coding sequence is TGTGCCAGCGAATCGGGCGGACCCCTCCACTTT.

V is TRBV7-9 and J is TRBJ2-1, with D perhaps TRBD2 (6 bases). With 3 bases removed from V and 6 bases from J, the gap between germline ends came to 6 bases. The CDR3 is 12 residues long. Germline V CDR1 and CDR2: SEHNR, FQNEAQ (reference sequence). The CDR3 spells CASSLEGNEQFF. In DNA form, the CDR3 reads TGTGCCAGCAGCTTGGAGGGCAATGAGCAGTTCTTC. The full variable domain, rest sourced from reference TRBV7-9 and TRBJ2-1, is DTGVSQNPRHKITKRGQNVTFRCDPISEHNRLYWYRQTLGQGPEFLTYFQNEAQLEKSRLLSDRFSAERPKGSFSTLEIQRTEQGDSAMYLCASSLEGNEQFFGPGTRLTVL.

The chain uses TRBV11-2 and TRBJ1-1; the D is unclear. This CDR3 spans 14 amino acids. V was pared by 0 bases and J by 0 bases, with 5 bases between. Germline CDR1 and CDR2: SGHAT and FQNNGV. Here the CDR3 DNA reads TGTGCCAGCAGCTTAGATCTCATGAACACTGAAGCTTTCTTT. Protein: CASSLDLMNTEAFF.

The rearrangement uses TRBV15 and TRBJ1-4; possible D gene TRBD1, 5 bases. CDR3 length equals 15 residues. Per the germline V gene, CDR1 is LNHNV and CDR2 is YYDKDF (reference sequence). Trimming pared 6 bases from V and 4 bases from J, leaving 15 bases between. The CDR3 loop reads CATSSGGGVNEKLFF. CDR3 sequence (DNA): TGTGCCACCAGTAGCGGGGGGGGAGTTAATGAAAAACTGTTTTTT.

The chain links TRBV5-6 to TRBJ1-2; 7 positions match TRBD1. The CDR3 is 15 amino acids. Germline lookup yields CDR1 SGHDT and CDR2 YYEEEE. The V segment lost 0 bases and the J segment 4 bases; nucleotides outside the gene matches: 6. The CDR3 spells CASSLVGGGSYGYTF. CDR3 DNA: TGTGCCAGCAGCTTGGTAGGGGGCGGCAGCTATGGCTACACCTTC.

V gene TRBV6-5 combines with J gene TRBJ2-7, with TRBD2 identical over 7 bases. Germline V gene sequence: CDR1 MNHEY, CDR2 SVGAGI. This CDR3 comprises 14 residues. V dropped 4 bases and J dropped 6; count of bases not matched to a gene: 9. The CDR3 loop is CASSFKGRVGEQYF. CDR3 DNA sequence: TGTGCCAGCAGTTTTAAGGGGAGGGTCGGCGAGCAGTACTTC.

The V and J genes are TRBV27 and TRBJ1-4; tentative D call: TRBD1 (5 bases). CDR1 is MNHEY and CDR2 is SMNVEV in the germline V gene (reference sequence). This CDR3 has 14 amino acids. V lost 6 bases and J 5 bases, leaving 13 bases between the germline ends. DNA for the CDR3: TGTGCCAGCAGCCGGATCGCAGGGAATGAAAAACTGTTTTTT. Encoded protein: CASSRIAGNEKLFF.

This clone has just one count. V usage is TRBV7-8 and J usage is TRBJ2-1, with 7 bases lining up with TRBD1. The CDR3 covers 13 residues. CDR1 and CDR2 (germline): SGHVS, FQNEAQ. V lost 5 bases and J lost 5; bases outside the gene matches: 3. For the CDR3, the DNA is TGTGCCAGCAGCCTGGGACAGAACAATGAGCAGTTCTTC. This sequence encodes CASSLGQNNEQFF.

The V and J genes are TRBV6-5 and TRBJ2-3; TRBD2 agrees at 12 bases. The CDR3 totals 16 residues. Germline lookup yields CDR1 MNHEY and CDR2 SVGAGI. V lost 3 bases and J lost 2; bases outside the gene matches: 3. The CDR3 region is CASSYLAGGVTDTQYF. The CDR3 nucleotides read TGTGCCAGCAGTTATCTAGCGGGGGGGGTCACAGATACGCAGTATTTT.

J is TRBJ2-2 and V is TRBV5-1; D possibly uses TRBD1 or TRBD2 (5 bases each). The length of the CDR3 is 14 residues. Germline V gene sequence: CDR1 SGHRS, CDR2 YFSETQ. V dropped 4 bases and J dropped 4 bases, with 11 bases sitting between them. The CDR3 loop is CASSPGRATGELFF. The CDR3 DNA reads TGCGCCAGCAGCCCGGGACGGGCCACCGGGGAGCTGTTTTTT.

The chain has TRBV6-5 and TRBJ2-6; D unclear. The CDR3 is 14 residues long. Germline-derived CDR1 and CDR2 are MNHEY and SVGAGI. V lost 4 bases, J lost 0 bases, and 4 bases lay in between. Written as DNA, the CDR3 is TGTGCCAGCAGTTTGAACTCTGGGGCCAACGTCCTGACTTTC. Translation: CASSLNSGANVLTF.

The gene calls are TRBV28 and TRBJ1-2, with a possible D match to TRBD1 (5 bases). The CDR3 has 12 residues. Per the germline V gene, CDR1 is MDHEN and CDR2 is SYDVKM. Trimming took 5 bases from V and 8 from J, leaving 12 bases between them. CDR3 amino acids: CASSGRAEGYTF. The CDR3 region has the DNA TGTGCCAGCAGTGGCAGGGCCGAGGGCTACACCTTC.

The chain couples TRBV2 to TRBJ2-1, with D perhaps given as TRBD1 or TRBD2 (5 bases each). Trimming took 6 bases from V and 2 from J, leaving 14 bases between them. The CDR3 covers 15 residues. Germline CDR1 is SNHLY and CDR2 is FYNNEI. CDR3 nucleotide sequence: TGTGCCAGCAGCCTCGGGTGGGACGCCTACAATGAGCAGTTCTTC. Translated: CASSLGWDAYNEQFF.

CDR3 sequence reads: CASSLARPGQSLYNEQFF. The CDR3 bases are TGCGCCAGCAGCTTAGCGCGGCCGGGACAGAGCTTATACAATGAGCAGTTCTTC. V gene TRBV5-1 combines with J gene TRBJ2-1; 7 bases match TRBD1. V dropped 2 bases and J dropped 4; count of bases not matched to a gene: 15. Germline V CDR1 and CDR2: SGHRS, YFSETQ. The CDR3 has 18 residues.